One and the same sample provided the 31 T cell receptor beta chains below, sequenced in a study of glioma-infiltrating T cells. The iRepertoire nested amplicon-rescue multiplex PCR amplified TCR alpha and beta CDR3s from RNA. TCRdb processed the multiplex PCR reads anew with MiXCR; each CDR3 protein has one entry. The top ten hold 35% of the sample, which has about 110,000 distinct CDR3 sequences, 25% seen once. Sequencing was done on a sample of glioma tissue, nonneoplastic brain tissue, or PBMCs (not recorded which). Source of these receptors: a human donor with low-grade glioma or glioblastoma, undergoing nonglioma brain surgery, or in good health (not recorded which).

This clonotype was seen ten or more times. The CDR3 spells CSVASTATYEQYF. Here the CDR3 DNA reads TGCAGCGTTGCCTCGACAGCCACCTACGAGCAGTACTTC. The chain joins TRBV29-1 to TRBJ2-7, with D perhaps matching TRBD1 (5 bases). This CDR3 contains 13 residues. Germline V gives CDR1 SQVTM, CDR2 ANQGSEA. With 4 bases removed from V and 2 bases from J, the gap between germline ends came to 12 bases.

This clonotype was picked up many times. V gene TRBV9 combines with J gene TRBJ1-6, with D tentatively TRBD1 (6 bases). Per germline, CDR1 SGDLS and CDR2 YYNGEE. V lost 3 bases to trimming and J lost 6 bases, with 10 bases between them. The CDR3 is 14 amino acids. The CDR3: CASSAGEGNSPLHF. The CDR3 DNA sequence: TGTGCCAGCAGCGCAGGGGAGGGTAATTCACCCCTCCACTTT.

As to this clonotype: A junction boundary mismatches the germline segment, possibly from a read error. The chain employs TRBV29-1 and TRBJ2-4; TRBD1 agrees at 7 bases. CDR3 size: 14 residues. CDR1 SQVTM and CDR2 ANQGSEA come from the germline V gene. The CDR3 sequence is CGVVRPTGRDIQYF. CDR3 DNA: TGCGGCGTTGTGCGCCCGACAGGGCGGGACATTCAGTACTTC.

This clonotype was found a few times. This chain uses TRBV5-1 with TRBJ1-3; unclear D gene. There are 15 residues in the CDR3. CDR1 and CDR2 (germline): SGHRS, YFSETQ. V was clipped by 4 bases and J by 0 bases, with 11 bases between them. This chain's CDR3 is CASSPYIDSGNTIYF. The CDR3 coding sequence is TGCGCCAGCAGCCCCTACATAGACTCTGGAAACACCATATATTTT.

The chain is built from TRBV30 and TRBJ2-1; TRBD1 or TRBD2 may be the D gene (5 bases each). The CDR3 sequence is 13 residues long. Trimming cost V 3 bases and J 4 bases, with 10 bases left between them. Germline V lookup: CDR1 GTSNPN, CDR2 SVGIG (reference sequence). CDR3 region: CAWSPGPYNEQFF. CDR3 DNA sequence: TGTGCCTGGAGCCCGGGACCTTACAATGAGCAGTTCTTC.

The sample holds many counts of this clonotype. The chain has TRBV6-1 and TRBJ1-2; D remains ambiguous. The CDR3 covers 12 residues. V lost 6 bases to trimming and J lost 4 bases, with 9 bases between them. Germline V gene data show CDR1 as MNHNS and CDR2 as SASEGT. CDR3 in DNA: TGTGCCAGCAGGGCCGACCTCTATGGCTACACCTTC. Translation: CASRADLYGYTF.

This clonotype has a count of ten or more. The chain couples TRBV4-3 to TRBJ2-1, with TRBD2 matching over 9 bases. In germline, CDR1 is LGHNA, CDR2 YSLEER. V shed 4 bases, J shed 14 bases, and the junction held 12 bases outside the gene matches. This CDR3 is built from 14 residues. CDR3 protein: CASSLSGRDRGKFF. As DNA, the CDR3 is TGCGCCAGCAGCCTTAGCGGGAGAGATCGAGGGAAGTTCTTC.

The V call is TRBV19, the J call TRBJ2-3, with a weak D call TRBD2 (5 bases). Trimming shortened V by 7 bases and J by 0 bases, and 11 bases separated the two germline ends. Germline assignment: CDR1 LNHDA and CDR2 SQIVND (reference sequence). The CDR3 sequence is 14 residues long. In DNA, the CDR3 is TGTGCCAGTATGGGGAGCGTCAGCACAGATACGCAGTATTTT. Protein sequence: CASMGSVSTDTQYF.

In this sample, this clonotype turned up many times. A much larger clone is a single base away; this may be a read error. This chain joins TRBV5-4 and TRBJ2-5, with 8 nucleotides matching TRBD1. V dropped 3 bases and J dropped 3; count of bases not matched to a gene: 1. Germline V gene data show CDR1 as SGHNT and CDR2 as YYREEE (reference sequence). The CDR3 contains 13 residues. In nucleotides, the CDR3 is TGTGCCAGCAGCTCGGACAGGGAAGAGACCCAGTACTTC. Translated: CASSSDREETQYF.

This clonotype was recorded many times. This sequence joins TRBV4-1 and TRBJ1-2, with 10 bases that match TRBD1. Per germline, CDR1 MGHRA and CDR2 YSYEKL. J gave up 8 bases and V 0 bases, and 6 bases lay outside the gene matches. CDR3 length equals 15 residues. The CDR3 sequence: CASSQDQGQGIGYTF. CDR3 DNA: TGCGCCAGCAGCCAAGATCAGGGACAGGGGATCGGCTACACCTTC.

This clonotype appeared many times. V is TRBV2 and J is TRBJ2-7, with D unclear. V gave up 1 base and J gave up 0 bases, with 7 bases separating them. Germline V lookup: CDR1 SNHLY, CDR2 FYNNEI. The length of the CDR3 is 14 residues. CDR3 region: CASSEEALSYEQYF. The DNA of the CDR3 is TGTGCCAGCAGTGAAGAGGCTCTCTCCTACGAGCAGTACTTC.

The sample holds a few counts of this clonotype. This chain joins TRBV7-8 and TRBJ2-1; D ambiguous. From germline, CDR1 is SGHVS and CDR2 FQNEAQ. V lost 5 bases, J lost 0 bases, and 17 bases lay in between. This CDR3 has 17 residues. The CDR3 bases are TGTGCCAGCAGCGCCTCCGGGTGGGCTTTCTCCTACAATGAGCAGTTCTTC. Amino acid sequence: CASSASGWAFSYNEQFF.

This clonotype was picked up many times. The chain is built from TRBV27 and TRBJ1-1; no reliable D call. The CDR3 contains 14 residues. V lost 5 bases to trimming and J lost 3 bases, with 13 bases between them. From germline, CDR1 is MNHEY and CDR2 SMNVEV (reference sequence). CDR3 nucleotide sequence: TGTGCCAGCAGTCCGATCCGACGGGACACTGAAGCTTTCTTT. Translating it yields CASSPIRRDTEAFF.

This clonotype came up many times. This chain joins TRBV4-2 and TRBJ1-1; TRBD1 might be the D (5 bases). The V gene's germline CDR1 is LGHNA and CDR2 YNFKEQ. CDR3 length equals 15 residues. With 7 bases removed from V and 4 bases from J, the gap between germline ends came to 19 bases. CDR3 in amino acids: CASTGGARSGTEAFF. DNA of the CDR3: TGTGCCAGCACTGGAGGGGCGCGGAGCGGCACTGAAGCTTTCTTT.

This clonotype has only a few counts. The V call is TRBV5-6, the J call TRBJ1-2; TRBD1 agrees at 7 bases. This CDR3 contains 13 residues. Germline CDR1 reads SGHDT; CDR2 reads YYEEEE. V dropped 0 bases and J dropped 4; count of bases not matched to a gene: 0. CDR3 amino acids: CASSLAGGYGYTF. CDR3 nucleotides: TGTGCCAGCAGCTTGGCAGGGGGCTATGGCTACACCTTC.

The chain recombines TRBV27 with TRBJ2-7; D may be TRBD1 (6 bases). The CDR3 consists of 13 residues. The V end was cut by 9 bases, the J end by 3 bases, with 15 bases between. Germline V lookup: CDR1 MNHEY, CDR2 SMNVEV (reference sequence). The CDR3 spells CASFGQGLYEQYF. The DNA of the CDR3 is TGTGCCAGTTTCGGGCAGGGGCTCTACGAGCAGTACTTC.

This clonotype has ten or more counts. The chain employs TRBV6-2 or TRBV6-3 and TRBJ2-5; D might be TRBD2 (6 bases). Trimming took 2 bases from V and 3 from J, leaving 19 bases between them. This CDR3 region has 17 residues. Germline assignment: CDR1 MNHEY and CDR2 SVGEGT. The CDR3 reads CASSYGGLIPPKETQYF. CDR3 nucleotides: TGTGCCAGCAGTTACGGGGGGTTAATCCCCCCAAAAGAGACCCAGTACTTC.

As concerns this clonotype: This may stem from a read error, because a much larger clone lies one nucleotide away. The chain links TRBV29-1 to TRBJ2-3, with a tentative D call TRBD1 (5 bases). Deletions cut 3 bases from V and 6 bases from J, with 10 bases between. The CDR3 length is 12 residues. Germline V gene sequence: CDR1 SQVTM, CDR2 ANQGSEA. This CDR3 reads CSVEEAGDTQYF. Here the CDR3 DNA reads TGCAGCGTTGAGGAAGCAGGGGATACGCAGTATTTT.

In the case of this clonotype: A much larger clone differs by one base, so this may be a read error. The rearrangement joins TRBV29-1 to TRBJ1-2; 8 nucleotides align to TRBD1. This CDR3 comprises 12 residues. The V gene's germline CDR1 is SQVTM and CDR2 ANQGSEA. The V gene end was trimmed by 7 bases and the J gene end by 8 bases; junction bases not matched to a gene: 9. The CDR3 DNA reads as TGCAGCGGTCTCGGACAGGGTAGAGGCTACACCTTC. Its protein is CSGLGQGRGYTF. The entire variable domain, with the rest obtained from reference TRBV29-1 and TRBJ1-2, is as follows: SAVISQKPSRDICQRGTSLTIQCQVDSQVTMMFWYRQQPGQSLTLIATANQGSEATYESGFVIDKFPISRPNLTFSTLTVSNMSPEDSSIYLCSGLGQGRGYTFGSGTRLTVV.

This clonotype was seen at least ten times. The rearrangement links TRBV20-1 to TRBJ2-3, with TRBD2 as a possible D gene (6 bases). Between the trimmed V and J ends, which lost 3 bases and 4 bases, there was a span of 8 bases. Germline CDR1 is DFQATT and CDR2 is SNEGSKA (reference sequence). This CDR3 has 12 residues. CDR3 loop: CSASGSSDTQYF. CDR3 nucleotides: TGCAGTGCTAGCGGGAGCTCAGATACGCAGTATTTT.

Remarks on this clonotype: A much larger clonotype is one base distant, so this may be a read error. The CDR3 region is CASSPTALGQSQHF. In DNA, the CDR3 is TGTGCCAGCAGCCCGACGGCCCTCGGTCAGTCCCAGCATTTT. The chain recombines TRBV7-9 with TRBJ1-5; no firm D call. The CDR3 totals 14 residues. Germline V CDR1 and CDR2: SEHNR, FQNEAQ (reference sequence).

This clonotype appeared many times. The V call is TRBV20-1, the J call TRBJ2-3; perhaps D is TRBD1 or TRBD2 (5 bases each). This CDR3 spans 14 amino acids. V was clipped by 1 base and J by 0 bases, with 8 bases between them. CDR1 is DFQATT, CDR2 SNEGSKA, per germline (reference sequence). The CDR3 DNA reads TGCAGTGCTAGAGGGGACGTAAGCACAGATACGCAGTATTTT. Translated: CSARGDVSTDTQYF.

On this clonotype: A read error is likely, as this CDR3 ends without the conserved phenylalanine or tryptophan. CDR3 in amino acids: CASSLTGQASTYNSPLHS. The CDR3 nucleotides read TGTGCCAGCAGTCTGACTGGACAGGCGTCGACCTATAATTCACCCCTCCACTCT. The chain is built from TRBV28 and TRBJ1-6; 7 bases agree with TRBD1. Germline V gene lookup returns CDR1 MDHEN and CDR2 SYDVKM. CDR3 length: 18 residues. After removal of 5 bases from V and 2 bases from J, the junction contained 12 bases not matched to a gene.

The chain employs TRBV13 and TRBJ2-1; maybe TRBD1 (5 bases). V dropped 3 bases and J dropped 1 base, with 10 bases sitting between them. The CDR3 consists of 15 residues. The germline CDR1 and CDR2 sequences are PRHDT and FYEKMQ (reference sequence). The CDR3 DNA sequence: TGTGCCAGCAGCTTCAGGACACATTCCTACAATGAGCAGTTCTTC. As protein: CASSFRTHSYNEQFF.

This clonotype was recorded at least ten times. The V and J genes are TRBV29-1 and TRBJ2-1, with TRBD2 as a possible D gene (6 bases). The germline V gene encodes CDR1 SQVTM and CDR2 ANQGSEA. The CDR3 is made up of 11 amino acids. The CDR3 DNA is TGCGGAGGGAGGTGGTACAATGAGCAGTTCTTC. Its translation is CGGRWYNEQFF.

The table lists this clonotype with many counts. The chain employs TRBV29-1 and TRBJ1-2; no definite D call. Trimming pared 3 bases from V and 4 bases from J, leaving 6 bases between. The V gene's germline CDR1 is SQVTM and CDR2 ANQGSEA. The CDR3 spans 11 residues. The CDR3 bases are TGCAGCGTTGACAGAGGCTATGGCTACACCTTC. The encoded protein is CSVDRGYGYTF.

The sample holds many counts of this clonotype. V is TRBV7-2 and J is TRBJ1-5, with 7 bases identical to TRBD1. Looked up from germline, CDR1 is SGHTA and CDR2 is FQGNSA. After removal of 4 bases from V and 0 bases from J, the junction contained 6 bases not matched to a gene. CDR3 length: 16 residues. The CDR3 DNA sequence: TGTGCCAGCAGCTATCTGGGACAGCCTAGCAATCAGCCCCAGCATTTT. It translates to CASSYLGQPSNQPQHF. Supplemented by reference TRBV7-2 and TRBJ1-5, the full variable domain reads GAGVSQSPSNKVTEKGKDVELRCDPISGHTALYWYRQSLGQGLEFLIYFQGNSAPDKSGLPSDRFSAERTGGSVSTLTIQRTQQEDSAVYLCASSYLGQPSNQPQHFGDGTRLSIL.

The rearrangement links TRBV11-2 to TRBJ2-3, with a possible D match to TRBD1 (5 bases). V dropped 3 bases and J dropped 0 bases, with 7 bases sitting between them. The germline V gene has CDR1 SGHAT and CDR2 FQNNGV. The length of the CDR3 is 14 residues. DNA of the CDR3: TGTGCCAGCAGCTTTTGGGGCAGCACAGATACGCAGTATTTT. This encodes CASSFWGSTDTQYF.

This clonotype was seen just once. J is TRBJ1-1 and V is TRBV5-4; TRBD1 agrees at 10 bases. Trimming at V came to 4 bases and at J to 4 bases, leaving 4 bases not matched to a gene. The germline CDR1 and CDR2 sequences are SGHNT and YYREEE (reference sequence). The CDR3 has 14 residues. The CDR3 is CASSLRQGATEAFF. The CDR3 DNA sequence: TGTGCCAGCAGCCTTCGACAGGGGGCCACTGAAGCTTTCTTT.

The table lists this clonotype with many counts. The rearrangement joins TRBV7-2 to TRBJ1-1, with 7 bases lining up with TRBD1. This CDR3 has 13 residues. CDR1 is SGHTA, CDR2 FQGNSA, per germline. J gave up 7 bases and V 1 base, and 3 bases lay outside the gene matches. The CDR3 nucleotides are TGTGCCAGCAGCTTAGGGTCAGGGGGTGAAGCTTTCTTT. Amino acid sequence: CASSLGSGGEAFF.

As concerns this clonotype: A much more abundant neighbour one base away suggests this may be a read error. V is TRBV12-3 or TRBV12-4 and J is TRBJ1-1; 7 bases fit TRBD1. The CDR3 is 17 residues long. The CDR3 DNA reads as TGTGCCAGCACCTCCGAGGGGGCGAACCCTCCGAACACTGAAGCTTCCTTT. Protein: CASTSEGANPPNTEASF.